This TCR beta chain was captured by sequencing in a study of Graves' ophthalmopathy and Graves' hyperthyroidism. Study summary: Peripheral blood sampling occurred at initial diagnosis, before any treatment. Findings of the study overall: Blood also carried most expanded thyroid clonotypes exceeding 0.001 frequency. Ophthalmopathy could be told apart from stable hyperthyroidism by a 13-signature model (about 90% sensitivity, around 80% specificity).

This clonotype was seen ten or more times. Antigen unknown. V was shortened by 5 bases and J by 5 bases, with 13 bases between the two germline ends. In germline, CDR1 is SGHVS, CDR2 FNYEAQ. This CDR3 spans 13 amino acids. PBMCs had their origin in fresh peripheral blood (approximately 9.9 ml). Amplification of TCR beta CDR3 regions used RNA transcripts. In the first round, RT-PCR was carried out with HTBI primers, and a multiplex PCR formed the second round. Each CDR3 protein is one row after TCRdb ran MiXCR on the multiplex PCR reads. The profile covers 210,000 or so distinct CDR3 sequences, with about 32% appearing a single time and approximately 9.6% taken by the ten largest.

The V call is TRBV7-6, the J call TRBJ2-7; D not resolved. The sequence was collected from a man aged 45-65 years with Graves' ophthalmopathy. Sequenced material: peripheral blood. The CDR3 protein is CASSLTRMNEQYF. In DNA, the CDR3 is TGTGCCAGCAGCCTGACGAGGATGAACGAGCAGTACTTC.